The 27 T cell receptor beta chains reported below all come from one sample, sequenced in a study of T cells after yellow fever vaccination. MiXCR was run by TCRdb on the 5' RACE reads, yielding one entry per CDR3 protein. This sample has more than 450,000 distinct CDR3 sequences; around a fifth occur once, and the top ten carry about 17%. Sequencing was performed on PBMCs, taken 20 to 25 days after the first yellow fever vaccination. These receptors were taken from a man aged 18 to 29 who received the YFV17D yellow fever vaccine.

This clonotype was seen more than once but under ten times. The V and J genes are TRBV2 and TRBJ2-7; D is perhaps TRBD1 or TRBD2 (5 bases each). Deletions cut 3 bases from V and 5 bases from J, with 14 bases between. Germline CDR1 SNHLY, CDR2 FYNNEI. The CDR3 length is 14 residues. In DNA, the CDR3 is TGTGCCAGCAGTGAGGTTGCAGGGAGCGACGAGCAGTACGTC. Translation: CASSEVAGSDEQYV.

The sample holds a few counts of this clonotype. V gene TRBV7-2 combines with J gene TRBJ1-1; D ambiguous. CDR1 is SGHTA and CDR2 is FQGNSA in the germline V gene. The CDR3 is 13 amino acids. V lost 5 bases to trimming and J lost 0 bases, with 7 bases between them. For the CDR3, the DNA is TGTGCCAGCAGCCGGGATGTGAACACTGAAGCTTTCTTT. Residues: CASSRDVNTEAFF. The complete variable domain, with remaining parts taken from reference TRBV7-2 and TRBJ1-1, reads GAGVSQSPSNKVTEKGKDVELRCDPISGHTALYWYRQSLGQGLEFLIYFQGNSAPDKSGLPSDRFSAERTGGSVSTLTIQRTQQEDSAVYLCASSRDVNTEAFFGQGTRLTVV.

CDR3 bases: TGCGCCAGCAGCTTTAACAGGAATGAGCAGTTCTTC. As protein: CASSFNRNEQFF. The chain is built from TRBV5-1 and TRBJ2-1, with D tentatively TRBD1 (5 bases). Germline V gene lookup returns CDR1 SGHRS and CDR2 YFSETQ. This CDR3 is built from 12 residues. The ends were cut back, 2 bases at V and 7 bases at J, with 7 bases in the middle. The whole variable domain, remainder taken from reference TRBV5-1 and TRBJ2-1, is KAGVTQTPRYLIKTRGQQVTLSCSPISGHRSVSWYQQTPGQGLQFLFEYFSETQRNKGNFPGRFSGRQFSNSRSEMNVSTLELGDSALYLCASSFNRNEQFFGPGTRLTVL.

The genes are TRBV20-1 and TRBJ2-1; D tentatively fits TRBD1 or TRBD2 (6 bases each). The CDR3 sequence is 14 residues long. Deletions cut 6 bases from V and 0 bases from J, with 12 bases between. The germline V gene has CDR1 DFQATT and CDR2 SNEGSKA (reference sequence). CDR3 DNA: TGCAGTGCCAGCCGGGGGCCCTCCTACAATGAGCAGTTCTTC. It specifies CSASRGPSYNEQFF.

This clonotype was detected only a few times. CDR3 DNA sequence: TGTGCCAGCAGCTTCCGGGACAGGGCCGCCTATGGCTACACCTTC. Its translation: CASSFRDRAAYGYTF. The chain has TRBV5-8 and TRBJ1-2, with 9 bases that match TRBD1. The CDR3 covers 15 residues. In germline, CDR1 is SGHTS, CDR2 YDEGEE. Germline trimming cut 2 bases from V and 4 bases from J; bases unmatched to any gene: 6.

The chain has TRBV6-2 or TRBV6-3 and TRBJ1-6; D is perhaps TRBD1 (5 bases). The V end lost 6 bases, the J end lost 9 bases, and 15 bases lay between the germline ends. CDR1 is MNHEY and CDR2 is SVGEGT in the germline V gene. This CDR3 contains 14 residues. CDR3 region: CASSPGRSVSPLHF. CDR3 bases: TGTGCCAGCAGCCCGGGACGGAGTGTTTCACCCCTCCACTTT.

In this sample, this clonotype turned up a few times. The chain couples TRBV12-3 or TRBV12-4 to TRBJ2-3; weak D call: TRBD1 (6 bases). Trimming removed 2 bases from V and 5 bases from J, with 11 bases in between. The CDR3 is 14 residues long. CDR3 DNA sequence: TGTGCCAGCAGTTTAAGGACAGACGGAGATACGCAGTATTTT. This sequence encodes CASSLRTDGDTQYF.

This clonotype was counted a few times. V usage is TRBV4-3 and J usage is TRBJ2-1, with 7 bases matching TRBD1. With V trimmed by 0 bases and J by 4 bases, 9 bases remained unmatched. Looked up from germline, CDR1 is LGHNA and CDR2 is YSLEER. The CDR3 extends over 17 amino acids. CDR3 sequence reads: CASSQEPSGQAYNEQFF. The CDR3 DNA reads TGCGCCAGCAGCCAAGAGCCATCAGGACAGGCGTACAATGAGCAGTTCTTC.

This clonotype was counted ten times or more. The chain employs TRBV7-3 and TRBJ1-1; D is perhaps TRBD1 (6 bases). Trimming removed 4 bases at V and 3 bases at J, with 15 bases between. The CDR3 spans 15 residues. Germline loops: CDR1 SGHTA, CDR2 FQGTGA. The CDR3 sequence is CASSSHPGVDTEAFF. Written as DNA, the CDR3 is TGTGCCAGCAGCTCCCATCCAGGGGTTGACACTGAAGCTTTCTTT.

J is TRBJ2-7 and V is TRBV28, with D perhaps TRBD1 or TRBD2 (6 bases each). The germline V gene encodes CDR1 MDHEN and CDR2 SYDVKM. The V end lost 4 bases, the J end lost 0 bases, and 13 bases lay between the germline ends. This CDR3 is built from 15 residues. The CDR3 protein is CASSSGGLSSYEQYV. CDR3 bases: TGTGCCAGCAGTTCCGGGGGCCTTAGCTCCTACGAGCAGTACGTC.

This clonotype has only a few counts. The rearrangement links TRBV9 to TRBJ2-2; 11 bases fit TRBD1. CDR3 length equals 18 residues. After removal of 4 bases from V and 4 bases from J, the junction contained 12 bases not matched to a gene. CDR1 is SGDLS, CDR2 YYNGEE, per germline. DNA of the CDR3: TGTGCCAGCAGCCGGGGAGCACCGGGACAGGGGGTCACCGGGGAGCTGTTTTTT. It codes for CASSRGAPGQGVTGELFF. Full variable domain (rest looked up from reference TRBV9 and TRBJ2-2): DSGVTQTPKHLITATGQRVTLRCSPRSGDLSVYWYQQSLDQGLQFLIQYYNGEERAKGNILERFSAQQFPDLHSELNLSSLELGDSALYFCASSRGAPGQGVTGELFFGEGSRLTVL.

V gene TRBV28 combines with J gene TRBJ2-2, with TRBD1 identical over 11 bases. V was pared by 8 bases and J by 9 bases, with 14 bases of the junction left unmatched. Per the germline V gene, CDR1 is MDHEN and CDR2 is SYDVKM. The CDR3 has 16 residues. The CDR3 is CASRPSGQGAMRELFF. CDR3 sequence (DNA): TGTGCCAGCCGACCTTCCGGACAGGGGGCAATGCGGGAGCTGTTTTTT.

The rearrangement joins TRBV6-1 to TRBJ1-1, with D possibly being TRBD1 (5 bases). Germline loops: CDR1 MNHNS, CDR2 SASEGT. CDR3 length: 15 amino acids. Trimming removed 6 bases at V and 1 base at J, with 15 bases between. The CDR3 reads CASSPDRAPNTEAFF. CDR3 in DNA: TGTGCCAGCAGCCCAGACAGAGCTCCGAACACTGAAGCTTTCTTT.

This clonotype was seen a handful of times. V gene TRBV7-2 combines with J gene TRBJ1-5; D is perhaps TRBD1 (6 bases). Germline V gene data show CDR1 as SGHTA and CDR2 as FQGNSA. V was shortened by 4 bases and J by 1 base, with 8 bases between the two germline ends. The CDR3 has 14 residues. The CDR3 is CASSWTESNQPQHF. The CDR3 nucleotides are TGTGCCAGCAGCTGGACAGAGAGCAATCAGCCCCAGCATTTT. The variable domain in full, with the rest retrieved from reference TRBV7-2 and TRBJ1-5, is GAGVSQSPSNKVTEKGKDVELRCDPISGHTALYWYRQSLGQGLEFLIYFQGNSAPDKSGLPSDRFSAERTGGSVSTLTIQRTQQEDSAVYLCASSWTESNQPQHFGDGTRLSIL.

The chain joins TRBV5-1 to TRBJ2-1; 12 bases agree with TRBD2. Germline-derived CDR1 and CDR2 are SGHRS and YFSETQ. Trimming at V came to 3 bases and at J to 0 bases, leaving 10 bases not matched to a gene. The CDR3 consists of 19 residues. The CDR3 here is CASSSPTSGGHSSYNEQFF. CDR3 nucleotide sequence: TGCGCCAGCAGCTCCCCGACTAGCGGGGGACATAGCTCCTACAATGAGCAGTTCTTC.

The chain employs TRBV18 and TRBJ2-3; no definite D call. Per the germline V gene, CDR1 is KGHSH and CDR2 is LQKENI. V lost 0 bases to trimming and J lost 2 bases, with 6 bases between them. The CDR3 runs 14 residues. The CDR3 bases are TGTGCCAGCTCACCACCGGTATCCACAGATACGCAGTATTTT. It codes for CASSPPVSTDTQYF.

J is TRBJ2-7 and V is TRBV7-2, with 7 bases identical to TRBD2. V trimming: 1 base; J trimming: 2 bases; junction bases outside the gene matches: 5. Germline CDR1 is SGHTA and CDR2 is FQGNSA. The CDR3 sequence is 15 residues long. The CDR3 region is CASSLVPAGPYEQYV. The DNA of the CDR3 is TGTGCCAGCAGCTTAGTCCCAGCGGGGCCCTACGAGCAGTACGTC.

This clonotype was found a few times. The rearrangement joins TRBV27 to TRBJ1-2, with D unclear. From germline, CDR1 is MNHEY and CDR2 SMNVEV (reference sequence). Trimming left V 4 bases short and J 5 bases short, with 14 bases between. The CDR3 totals 14 residues. This CDR3 reads CASSSYSAPYGYTF. Here the CDR3 DNA reads TGTGCCAGCAGTTCTTACAGCGCACCTTATGGCTACACCTTC.

This clonotype was detected only a few times. J is TRBJ2-7 and V is TRBV7-8; 9 bases align to TRBD2. Trimming took 8 bases from V and 5 from J; bases not matched to a gene: 7. Germline V CDR1 and CDR2: SGHVS, FQNEAQ. There are 13 residues in the CDR3. The CDR3 nucleotides are TGTGCCAGCGTCCGGGGCGGGGGGGACGAGCAGTACTTC. It translates to CASVRGGGDEQYF.

This chain links TRBV4-3 with TRBJ1-5, with TRBD1 matching 8 bases. The CDR3 sequence is 15 residues long. After removal of 5 bases from V and 2 bases from J, the junction contained 5 bases not matched to a gene. Germline-derived CDR1 and CDR2 are LGHNA and YSLEER. This CDR3 is CASSNDRGGNQPQHF. As DNA, the CDR3 is TGCGCCAGCAGCAACGACAGGGGCGGCAATCAGCCCCAGCATTTT.

This clonotype was found a few times. This sequence joins TRBV5-1 and TRBJ2-1; D is perhaps TRBD1 or TRBD2 (5 bases each). Germline CDR1 reads SGHRS; CDR2 reads YFSETQ. The CDR3 runs to 17 residues. V was trimmed by 3 bases and J by 7 bases, leaving 23 bases between them. CDR3 residues: CASSSRVGPGSINEQFF. The CDR3 region has the DNA TGCGCCAGCAGCTCACGTGTGGGGCCTGGGAGTATTAATGAGCAGTTCTTC. Full variable domain (missing parts from reference TRBV5-1 and TRBJ2-1): KAGVTQTPRYLIKTRGQQVTLSCSPISGHRSVSWYQQTPGQGLQFLFEYFSETQRNKGNFPGRFSGRQFSNSRSEMNVSTLELGDSALYLCASSSRVGPGSINEQFFGPGTRLTVL.

For the CDR3, the DNA is TGTGCCAGCTCATCATTTGGTCGGCCCCAGCATTTT. This gives the protein CASSSFGRPQHF. The V gene is TRBV11-2, the J gene TRBJ1-5; D not certain. Trimming cost V 8 bases and J 9 bases, with 14 bases left between them. The CDR3 loop spans 12 amino acids. Looked up from germline, CDR1 is SGHAT and CDR2 is FQNNGV.

CDR3 amino acids: CASSVQGVNTEAFF. CDR3 DNA: TGCGCCAGCAGCGTGCAGGGGGTCAACACTGAAGCTTTCTTT. The chain couples TRBV4-1 to TRBJ1-1; 7 positions agree with TRBD1. The J segment lost 2 bases and the V segment lost 5 bases, leaving 5 bases of the junction unmatched. Germline V lookup: CDR1 MGHRA, CDR2 YSYEKL. The CDR3 runs to 14 residues.

The chain employs TRBV10-3 and TRBJ2-5, with TRBD1 as a possible D gene (6 bases). The germline gives CDR1 ENHRY, CDR2 SYGVKD. The CDR3 is made up of 15 amino acids. V shed 2 bases and J shed 5 bases, with 15 bases lying between them. The DNA of the CDR3 is TGTGCCATCAGTGAGCCGGACAGTAGAGGCGAGACCCAGTACTTC. Translating it yields CAISEPDSRGETQYF.

There are a few counts of this clonotype. This chain's CDR3 is CSALSTGETEAFF. The CDR3 DNA follows: TGCAGTGCTCTTTCGACAGGGGAAACTGAAGCTTTCTTT. The rearrangement uses TRBV20-1 and TRBJ1-1; 8 bases line up with TRBD1. Germline-derived CDR1 and CDR2 are DFQATT and SNEGSKA (reference sequence). V trimming: 5 bases; J trimming: 5 bases; junction bases outside the gene matches: 7. This CDR3 has 13 amino acids.

The chain has TRBV6-6 and TRBJ1-6; D is ambiguous. This CDR3 has 12 amino acids. CDR1 and CDR2 from the germline V gene are MNHNY and SVGAGI (reference sequence). The V end was cut by 2 bases, the J end by 7 bases, with 3 bases between. CDR3 in amino acids: CASSYDNSPLHF. Written as DNA, the CDR3 is TGTGCCAGCAGTTACGACAATTCACCCCTCCACTTT.

The CDR3 reads CASSFRSYGYTF. In DNA form, the CDR3 reads TGTGCCAGCAGTTTCCGGAGCTATGGCTACACCTTC. This chain uses TRBV12-3 or TRBV12-4 with TRBJ1-2, with D hard to call. There are 12 residues in the CDR3. Trimming removed 3 bases from V and 4 bases from J, with 6 bases in between.